This T cell receptor (beta chain) was sequenced in a study of blood T cell repertoires in COVID-19. Deletions cut 5 bases from V and 5 bases from J, with 19 bases between. The CDR3 contains 15 residues. CDR1 and CDR2 (germline): SGHVS, FNYEAQ. Per the original data handling: Amplification of reference gene primers was used by the study to estimate nucleated cell counts. Method: immunoSEQ multiplex PCR; TCRdb's copy keeps in-frame clones and lacks some. That table supplies the V and J calls and clone size; D and trimming were determined from the DNA. The sample has over 90,000 clones, almost 80% seen once.

The sequenced material came from peripheral blood. V gene TRBV7-6 combines with J gene TRBJ2-7, with a weak D call TRBD2 (6 bases). The sequence was collected from a man aged 60-69 years with active or convalescent COVID-19. The CDR3 is CASSTLGGQVHEQYF. In DNA, the CDR3 is TGTGCCAGCAGCACCCTGGGGGGTCAAGTCCACGAGCAGTACTTC.